These T cell receptor beta chains were read from a single sample in a study of PD-1 blockade in classical Hodgkin lymphoma. TCRdb's copy holds only in-frame clones and misses some; the assay was immunoSEQ multiplex PCR. The sample holds about 100,000 clones, about 89% seen once. The sample in question was peripheral blood mononuclear cells (PBMCs), obtained before the second cycle of nivolumab. Every receptor here comes from a human donor with classical Hodgkin lymphoma. CDR3s include the opening cysteine and the closing phenylalanine or tryptophan. D genes are given only for firm matches. Where a row states a size, it is once, few, many or the class of an expanded clone; other rows omit it.

V	size	J	D	DNA	CDR3
TRBV30	.	TRBJ1-2	.	TGTGCCTGCAACAGTGCGGGGGGTGATGGCTACACCTTC	CACNSAGGDGYTF
TRBV7-8	once	TRBJ2-7	TRBD2	TGTGCCAGCAGCTTCGGACTAGCGGGGGGGCCCTATTCTGTGCAGTACTTC	CASSFGLAGGPYSVQYF
TRBV6-1	.	TRBJ1-4	.	TGTGCCAGCATAGGTACAACTAATGAAAAACTGTTTTTT	CASIGTTNEKLFF
TRBV28	.	TRBJ1-5	.	TGTGCCAGCAGGGGATGGGGGGTAAGCAATCAGCCCCAGCATTTT	CASRGWGVSNQPQHF
TRBV29-1	once	TRBJ2-7	TRBD2	TGCAGCGTTGAAGATCCACGTGGCGGGGGGGCTTACGAGCAGTACTTC	CSVEDPRGGGAYEQYF
TRBV7-3	.	TRBJ2-5	TRBD1	TGTGCCAGCAGCTTCCAGACAGGGGTGGGGGAGACCCAGTACTTC	CASSFQTGVGETQYF
TRBV5-8	.	TRBJ2-6	.	TGTGCCAGCAGCTTGGCCAGCTCTGGGGCCAACGTCCTGACTTTC	CASSLASSGANVLTF
TRBV18	.	TRBJ2-3	.	TGTGCCAGCTCACCACCTTCGGGGGCTTACACGGATACGCAGTATTTT	CASSPPSGAYTDTQYF
TRBV9	.	TRBJ1-2	.	TGTGCCAGCAGCGTAGGGGCGGCAAACTATGGCTACACCTTC	CASSVGAANYGYTF
TRBV5-6	.	TRBJ2-7	.	TGTGCCAGCAGCTTGGAGGCCTACGAGCAGTACTTC	CASSLEAYEQYF
TRBV4-3	once	TRBJ1-1	.	TGCGCCAGCAGCCATAACAGGGAGGACACTGAAGCTTTCTTT	CASSHNREDTEAFF
TRBV28	.	TRBJ1-3	.	TGTGCCACCCTTGGACAAACTGGAAACACCATATATTTT	CATLGQTGNTIYF